The 24 T cell receptor beta chains listed next were all sequenced from one sample in a study of human T cells and chemical hapten exposure. The time point is: pre-sensitization, week 0. Treatment here: therapeutic diphenylcyclopropenone sensitization with weekly scalp DPC. Each CDR3 protein gets one entry after TCRdb re-called the RACE reads with MiXCR. Of over 35,000 distinct CDR3 sequences listed, under 12% were seen once; the top ten hold approximately 5.9%. Sequenced material: whole blood, taken in connection with sensitization to the hapten diphenylcyclopropenone (DPC). The receptor set was obtained from a man aged 25-45 years with alopecia areata. Some clones in this sample may be carry-over from other donors' samples.

This clonotype has just a few counts. The J gene is TRBJ1-4, the V gene TRBV18; a weak D match, TRBD1 (6 bases). Germline V gives CDR1 KGHSH, CDR2 LQKENI. V shed 3 bases and J shed 4 bases, with 9 bases lying between them. The CDR3 loop spans 14 amino acids. The CDR3 DNA is TGTGCCAGCTCACCTCCGGACAGTAATGAAAAACTGTTTTTT. This sequence encodes CASSPPDSNEKLFF. Together with reference TRBV18 and TRBJ1-4, the CDR3 gives the full variable domain: NAGVMQNPRHLVRRRGQEARLRCSPMKGHSHVYWYRQLPEEGLKFMVYLQKENIIDESGMPKERFSAEFPKEGPSILRIQQVVRGDSAAYFCASSPPDSNEKLFFGSGTQLSVL.

This clonotype was seen a few times. The rearrangement uses TRBV11-3 and TRBJ1-1; D might be TRBD1 (5 bases). CDR1 is SGHNT and CDR2 is YENEEA in the germline V gene. The CDR3 totals 15 residues. Trimming took 5 bases from V and 2 from J, leaving 15 bases between them. The DNA of the CDR3 is TGTGCCAGCAGCATTAGAACAGGACCAAACACTGAAGCTTTCTTT. Translation: CASSIRTGPNTEAFF.

In this sample, this clonotype turned up a few times. The chain uses TRBV6-5 and TRBJ1-5; 7 bases agree with TRBD1. Per the germline V gene, CDR1 is MNHEY and CDR2 is SVGAGI. J gave up 0 bases and V 1 base, and 18 bases lay outside the gene matches. The CDR3 runs 21 residues. The CDR3 is CASSYLTTGTESGGSNQPQHF. The CDR3, as DNA: TGTGCCAGCAGTTACTTAACCACCGGGACAGAAAGCGGGGGTAGCAATCAGCCCCAGCATTTT.

The V and J genes are TRBV29-1 and TRBJ2-3, with a weak D call TRBD2 (6 bases). The germline CDR1 and CDR2 sequences are SQVTM and ANQGSEA. Trimming removed 4 bases at V and 4 bases at J, with 9 bases between. This CDR3 comprises 12 residues. The CDR3 DNA sequence: TGCAGCGTTGGCGGAGGGCCAGATACGCAGTATTTT. Protein: CSVGGGPDTQYF.

J is TRBJ2-1 and V is TRBV7-3; no clear D gene. The germline CDR1 and CDR2 sequences are SGHTA and FQGTGA. The CDR3 contains 15 residues. V shed 6 bases and J shed 4 bases, with 16 bases lying between them. CDR3: CASSPDPGPYNEQFF. Here the CDR3 DNA reads TGTGCCAGCAGTCCGGACCCGGGCCCTTACAATGAGCAGTTCTTC. Filled out from reference TRBV7-3 and TRBJ2-1, the complete variable domain reads GAGVSQTPSNKVTEKGKYVELRCDPISGHTALYWYRQSLGQGPEFLIYFQGTGAADDSGLPNDRFFAVRPEGSVSTLKIQRTERGDSAVYLCASSPDPGPYNEQFFGPGTRLTVL.

This clonotype appeared many times. The chain uses TRBV10-2 and TRBJ1-5; 7 bases fit TRBD1. Trimming removed 2 bases from V and 7 bases from J; junction bases left unmatched: 5. There are 14 residues in the CDR3. Per germline, CDR1 WSHSY and CDR2 SAAADI. The DNA for the CDR3 is TGCGCCAGCAGTGAGCCAGGGGGTTTGCAGCCCCAGCATTTT. It specifies CASSEPGGLQPQHF.

In its sample, this clonotype was seen many times. The CDR3 coding sequence is TGCAGTGCTTGGACTAGCGGGCAGGGCTCCTACGAGCAGTACTTC. The encoded protein is CSAWTSGQGSYEQYF. The rearrangement links TRBV20-1 to TRBJ2-7; 11 nucleotides match TRBD2. This CDR3 has 15 amino acids. The germline gives CDR1 DFQATT, CDR2 SNEGSKA (reference sequence). Unmatched junction bases numbered 6, after V lost 5 bases and J lost 0 bases.

This clonotype was seen at least ten times. V gene TRBV7-9 combines with J gene TRBJ2-1; 9 bases match TRBD1. Germline V gene sequence: CDR1 SEHNR, CDR2 FQNEAQ (reference sequence). V gave up 1 base and J gave up 12 bases; unmatched junction bases: 19. The CDR3 is 18 residues long. The DNA of the CDR3 is TGTGCCAGCAGCTTAGGGACTCCGGGACAGGGACGGCGTGGGCGGCAGTTCTTC. Amino acid sequence: CASSLGTPGQGRRGRQFF.

The chain links TRBV7-6 to TRBJ2-1, with TRBD2 matching 9 bases. Germline CDR1 SGHVS, CDR2 FNYEAQ. This CDR3 region has 15 residues. V lost 3 bases to trimming and J lost 6 bases; unmatched junction nucleotides: 6. CDR3 in DNA: TGTGCCAGCAGCTTTAGGCGGGAGGGCCGCAATGAGCAGTTCTTC. Translation gives CASSFRREGRNEQFF.

This chain connects TRBV5-8 to TRBJ2-3, with a tentative D call TRBD2 (5 bases). This CDR3 contains 14 residues. Germline V gene lookup returns CDR1 SGHTS and CDR2 YDEGEE. V was trimmed by 6 bases and J by 2 bases, leaving 13 bases between them. Here the CDR3 DNA reads TGTGCCAGCAAACCTCAAGCGGACACAGATACGCAGTATTTT. As protein: CASKPQADTDTQYF.

The chain combines TRBV6-2 or TRBV6-3 with TRBJ2-7, with D possibly TRBD2 on 6 matching bases. Trimming pared 4 bases from V and 2 bases from J, leaving 15 bases between. The V gene's germline CDR1 is MNHEY and CDR2 SVGEGT. This CDR3 contains 15 residues. The CDR3 bases are TGTGCCAGCAGTTCCCTAGCGAGCCTCGCCTACGAGCAGTACGTC. Translated: CASSSLASLAYEQYV.

This clonotype was observed a few times. V gene TRBV6-6 combines with J gene TRBJ1-1; no firm D call. Germline loops: CDR1 MNHNY, CDR2 SVGAGI (reference sequence). Trimming took 1 base from V and 5 from J, leaving 8 bases between them. CDR3 length: 13 amino acids. CDR3 protein: CASSYLEATEAFF. The CDR3 region has the DNA TGTGCCAGCAGTTACTTGGAGGCTACTGAAGCTTTCTTT.

The chain couples TRBV7-9 to TRBJ2-7; D is undetermined. The length of the CDR3 is 17 residues. The V end lost 5 bases, the J end lost 0 bases, and 20 bases lay between the germline ends. Germline CDR1 reads SEHNR; CDR2 reads FQNEAQ (reference sequence). The CDR3 DNA reads TGTGCCAGCAGCCCGCAGATGACCCACCGAGGCTCCTACGAGCAGTACTTC. As protein: CASSPQMTHRGSYEQYF.

The DNA of the CDR3 is TGTGCCAGCAGCTTAGGGCAGAGGGGCCAAGAGACCCAGTACTTC. Translation: CASSLGQRGQETQYF. J is TRBJ2-5 and V is TRBV5-5; D may be TRBD1 or TRBD2 (5 bases each). This CDR3 comprises 15 residues. With 2 bases removed from V and 1 base from J, the gap between germline ends came to 12 bases. From germline, CDR1 is SGHKS and CDR2 YYEKEE (reference sequence).

V gene TRBV20-1 combines with J gene TRBJ2-3; perhaps D is TRBD1 or TRBD2 (6 bases each). CDR1 DFQATT and CDR2 SNEGSKA come from the germline V gene (reference sequence). V was trimmed by 3 bases and J by 1 base, leaving 11 bases between them. CDR3 length equals 14 residues. The CDR3 region is CSARVGGRTDTQYF. In DNA, the CDR3 is TGCAGTGCTAGGGTGGGGGGCCGCACAGATACGCAGTATTTT.

This clonotype was detected only a few times. The conserved phenylalanine or tryptophan is not found at the CDR3 terminus, so this likely reflects a read error. The chain couples TRBV10-3 to TRBJ2-5; 11 bases line up with TRBD1. The CDR3 consists of 12 residues. J lost 5 bases, V lost 8 bases, and 1 base had no gene match. CDR1 and CDR2 (germline): ENHRY, SYGVKD. CDR3 amino acids: CAIGDRGETQYS. For the CDR3, the DNA is TGTGCCATCGGGGACAGGGGGGAGACCCAGTACTCC.

In this sample, this clonotype turned up many times. This rearrangement joins TRBV6-2 or TRBV6-3 to TRBJ2-1, with 10 bases fitting TRBD2. The V gene's germline CDR1 is MNHEY and CDR2 SVGEGT. The CDR3 covers 15 residues. V lost 6 bases to trimming and J lost 0 bases; unmatched junction nucleotides: 2. The CDR3 region is CASSPSGGSYNEQFF. The CDR3 DNA reads TGTGCCAGCAGCCCTAGCGGGGGCTCCTACAATGAGCAGTTCTTC.

This clonotype was counted ten times or more. The chain recombines TRBV4-1 with TRBJ2-4, with 7 bases that match TRBD1. Germline CDR1 reads MGHRA; CDR2 reads YSYEKL. The CDR3 has 15 residues. The V and J ends lost 1 base and 3 bases, in that order; junction bases with no gene match: 3. The CDR3 coding sequence is TGCGCCAGCAGCCAAGTGGGACAGTACAAAAACATTCAGTACTTC. This encodes CASSQVGQYKNIQYF.

The chain uses TRBV11-1 and TRBJ2-3; D unresolved. Germline values: CDR1 SGHAT, CDR2 FQDESV (reference sequence). The CDR3 sequence is 13 residues long. V dropped 7 bases and J dropped 4 bases, with 12 bases sitting between them. The CDR3 coding sequence is TGTGCCAGCAACGAACTTAGTTCAGATACGCAGTATTTT. Its protein product is CASNELSSDTQYF.

This clonotype came up a few times. CDR3 DNA: TGCAGTGCTAGAGATGGGACAGGGCAAGAGACCCAGTACTTC. Translation: CSARDGTGQETQYF. The chain combines TRBV20-1 with TRBJ2-5; 9 bases agree with TRBD1. There are 14 residues in the CDR3. CDR1 is DFQATT and CDR2 is SNEGSKA in the germline V gene (reference sequence). Trimming removed 0 bases from V and 2 bases from J; junction bases left unmatched: 1.

This clonotype has at least ten counts. The chain couples TRBV6-4 to TRBJ2-2; TRBD2 agrees at 7 bases. V lost 5 bases, J lost 5 bases, and 8 bases stayed unmatched. The CDR3 spans 15 residues. CDR1 MRHNA and CDR2 SNTAGT come from the germline V gene. The CDR3 DNA is TGTGCCAGCAGTTCCATTGGACTAGGGACCGGGGAGCTGTTTTTT. Translating gives CASSSIGLGTGELFF.

This clonotype appeared a few times. The chain employs TRBV11-3 and TRBJ2-7; D might be TRBD1 (6 bases). This CDR3 is 13 amino acids long. The germline gives CDR1 SGHNT, CDR2 YENEEA. Trimming removed 0 bases from V and 4 bases from J, with 7 bases in between. CDR3 DNA sequence: TGTGCCAGCAGCTTAGACAGGGGATACGAGCAGTACTTC. The encoded protein is CASSLDRGYEQYF.

This clonotype has ten or more counts. The chain carries TRBV18 and TRBJ1-4; D gene unclear. CDR1 KGHSH and CDR2 LQKENI come from the germline V gene. The CDR3 runs to 14 residues. V lost 3 bases and J lost 8, with 13 bases in between. Written as DNA, the CDR3 is TGTGCCAGCTCACCGGTAGGCTTCCCGGAAAAACTGTTTTTT. Protein: CASSPVGFPEKLFF. Based on the CDR3 plus reference TRBV18 and TRBJ1-4, the full variable domain is NAGVMQNPRHLVRRRGQEARLRCSPMKGHSHVYWYRQLPEEGLKFMVYLQKENIIDESGMPKERFSAEFPKEGPSILRIQQVVRGDSAAYFCASSPVGFPEKLFFGSGTQLSVL.

The chain couples TRBV29-1 to TRBJ2-5; perhaps TRBD1 as D (5 bases). CDR3 length equals 12 residues. CDR1 SQVTM and CDR2 ANQGSEA come from the germline V gene. V lost 6 bases, J lost 2 bases, and 10 bases lay in between. The CDR3 coding sequence is TGCAGCGTAGATCAGGGACAAGAGACCCAGTACTTC. Translating it yields CSVDQGQETQYF.